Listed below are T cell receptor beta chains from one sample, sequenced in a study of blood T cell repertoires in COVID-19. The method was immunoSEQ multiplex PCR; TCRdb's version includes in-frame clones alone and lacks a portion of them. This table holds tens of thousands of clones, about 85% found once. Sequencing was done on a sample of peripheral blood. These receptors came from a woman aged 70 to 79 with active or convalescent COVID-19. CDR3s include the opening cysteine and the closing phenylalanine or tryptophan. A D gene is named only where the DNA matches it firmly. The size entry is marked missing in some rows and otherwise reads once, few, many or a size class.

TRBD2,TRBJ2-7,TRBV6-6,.,CASSAGLAGGTYEQYF,TGTGCCAGCAGTGCGGGACTAGCGGGGGGAACCTACGAGCAGTACTTC
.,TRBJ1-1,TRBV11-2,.,CASTLGGNTEAFF,TGTGCCAGCACCCTCGGGGGGAACACTGAAGCTTTCTTT
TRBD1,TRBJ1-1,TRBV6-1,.,CASSEVTGATEAFF,TGTGCCAGCAGTGAAGTTACAGGGGCCACTGAAGCTTTCTTT
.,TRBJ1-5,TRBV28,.,CASSRTADHLRANQPQHF,TGTGCCAGCAGTCGGACAGCGGACCACTTGAGAGCAAATCAGCCCCAGCATTTT
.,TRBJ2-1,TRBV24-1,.,CATSVSGIDEQFF,TGTGCCACCAGTGTTTCCGGGATCGATGAGCAGTTCTTC
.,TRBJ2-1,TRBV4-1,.,CASSQPGRGMGEQFF,TGCGCCAGCAGCCAACCGGGACGGGGGATGGGTGAGCAGTTCTTC
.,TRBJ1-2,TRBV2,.,CASSAGEEGYTF,TGTGCCAGCAGTGCAGGGGAAGAGGGCTACACCTTC
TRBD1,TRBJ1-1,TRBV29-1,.,CSVRGQTEAFF,TGCAGCGTCAGGGGGCAAACTGAAGCTTTCTTT
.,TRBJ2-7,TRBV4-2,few,CASSHTDSYEQYF,TGTGCCAGCAGCCACACCGACAGCTACGAGCAGTACTTC
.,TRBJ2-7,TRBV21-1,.,CASSKRQGLAVSYEQYF,TGTGCCAGCAGCAAGAGGCAGGGACTAGCTGTCTCCTACGAGCAGTACTTC
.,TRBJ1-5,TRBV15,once,CATSRDLDQPQHF,TGTGCCACCAGCAGAGATCTCGATCAGCCCCAGCATTTT
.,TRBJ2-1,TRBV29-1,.,CSGVPQVSDNEQFF,TGCAGCGGGGTCCCACAGGTCTCGGACAATGAGCAGTTCTTC
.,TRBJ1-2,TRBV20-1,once,CSASPSESGYTF,TGCAGTGCTAGTCCGTCCGAGAGCGGCTACACCTTC
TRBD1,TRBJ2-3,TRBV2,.,CASTGGILPDTQYF,TGTGCCAGCACAGGGGGCATTTTGCCAGATACGCAGTATTTT
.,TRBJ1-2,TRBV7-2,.,CASSSMSGVGGYTF,TGTGCCAGCAGCTCTATGTCAGGGGTTGGTGGCTACACCTTC
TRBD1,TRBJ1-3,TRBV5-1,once,CASTSGGLNSGNTIYF,TGCGCCAGCACCTCAGGGGGCCTAAACTCTGGAAACACCATATATTTT
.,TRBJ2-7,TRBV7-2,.,CASSTTFSSYEQYF,TGTGCCAGCAGCACGACTTTTAGCTCCTACGAGCAGTACTTC
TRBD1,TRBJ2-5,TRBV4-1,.,CASSQGLRDRDETQYF,TGCGCCAGCAGCCAAGGGCTCCGGGACAGAGACGAGACCCAGTACTTC
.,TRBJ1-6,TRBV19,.,CASSRDTRFSALHF,TGTGCCAGTAGTCGGGACACCCGTTTTTCGGCCCTCCACTTT
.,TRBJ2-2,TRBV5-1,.,CASSTGGTGELFF,TGCGCCAGCAGCACCGGGGGCACCGGGGAGCTGTTTTTT
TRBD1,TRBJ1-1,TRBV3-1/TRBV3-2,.,CASSGVGQGNTEAFF,TGTGCCAGCAGCGGAGTCGGACAGGGAAACACTGAAGCTTTCTTT
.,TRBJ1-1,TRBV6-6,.,CASSYSAVNTEAFF,TGTGCCAGCAGTTACTCGGCTGTGAACACTGAAGCTTTCTTT
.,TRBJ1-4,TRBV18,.,CASSLNRPRNEKLFF,TGTGCCAGCTCACTCAACAGGCCACGTAATGAAAAACTGTTTTTT
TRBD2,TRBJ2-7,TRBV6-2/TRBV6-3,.,CASSYSIWASGYEQYF,TGTGCCAGCAGTTACTCGATTTGGGCTAGCGGATACGAGCAGTACTTC
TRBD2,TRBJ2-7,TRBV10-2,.,CASSVGGNSYEQYF,TGCGCCAGCTCCGTCGGGGGGAACTCCTACGAGCAGTACTTC
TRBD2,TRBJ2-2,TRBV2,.,CASSVTSGGRYTGELFF,TGTGCCAGCAGTGTGACTAGCGGGGGCCGATACACCGGGGAGCTGTTTTTT
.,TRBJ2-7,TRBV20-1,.,CSAGGPYEQYF,TGCAGTGCTGGGGGCCCCTACGAGCAGTACTTC
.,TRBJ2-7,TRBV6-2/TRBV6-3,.,CASSRDYEQYF,TGTGCCAGCAGCCGAGACTACGAGCAGTACTTC
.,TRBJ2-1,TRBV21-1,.,CASTSVPSYNEQFF,TGTGCCAGCACCTCCGTCCCCTCCTACAATGAGCAGTTCTTC
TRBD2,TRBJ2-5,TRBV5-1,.,CASSGRGNQETQYF,TGCGCCAGCAGCGGGCGGGGGAACCAAGAGACCCAGTACTTC
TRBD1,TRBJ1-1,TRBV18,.,CASSPWTGENTEAFF,TGTGCCAGCTCCCCATGGACAGGGGAAAACACTGAAGCTTTCTTT
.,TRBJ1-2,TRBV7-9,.,CASSRDDSHYGYTF,TGTGCCAGCAGCAGAGACGACAGTCACTATGGCTACACCTTC
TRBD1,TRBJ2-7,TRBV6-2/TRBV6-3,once,CASTPRTGEPYEQYF,TGTGCCAGCACCCCGAGGACAGGGGAGCCCTACGAGCAGTACTTC